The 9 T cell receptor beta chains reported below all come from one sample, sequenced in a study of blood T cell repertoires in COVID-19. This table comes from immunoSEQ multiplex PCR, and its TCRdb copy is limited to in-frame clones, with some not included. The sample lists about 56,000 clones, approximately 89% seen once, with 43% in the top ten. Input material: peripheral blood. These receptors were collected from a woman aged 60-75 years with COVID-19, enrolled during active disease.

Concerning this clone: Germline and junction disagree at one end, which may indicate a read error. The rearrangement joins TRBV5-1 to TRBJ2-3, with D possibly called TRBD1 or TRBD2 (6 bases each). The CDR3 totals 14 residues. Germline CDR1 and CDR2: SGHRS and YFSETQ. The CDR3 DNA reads TGCGCCAGCAGTTTGGAGGGGGTGGCAGATACGCAGTATTTT. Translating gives CASSLEGVADTQYF.

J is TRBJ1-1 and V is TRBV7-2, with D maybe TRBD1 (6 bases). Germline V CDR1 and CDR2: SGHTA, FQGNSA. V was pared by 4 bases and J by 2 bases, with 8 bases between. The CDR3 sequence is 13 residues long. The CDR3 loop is CASSSQGNTEAFF. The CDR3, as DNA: TGTGCCAGCAGCTCACAGGGAAACACTGAAGCTTTCTTT.

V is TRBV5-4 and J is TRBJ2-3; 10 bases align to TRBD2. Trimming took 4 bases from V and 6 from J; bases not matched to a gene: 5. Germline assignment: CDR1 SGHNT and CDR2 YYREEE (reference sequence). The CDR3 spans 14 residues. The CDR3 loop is CASSIAGGYDTQYF. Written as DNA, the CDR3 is TGTGCCAGCAGCATAGCGGGAGGATACGATACGCAGTATTTT.

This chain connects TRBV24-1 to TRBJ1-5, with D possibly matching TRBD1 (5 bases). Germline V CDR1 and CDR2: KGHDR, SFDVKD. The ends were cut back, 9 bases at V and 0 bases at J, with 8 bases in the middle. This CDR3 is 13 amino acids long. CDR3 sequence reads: CATQGHSNQPQHF. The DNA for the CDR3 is TGTGCCACCCAGGGCCATAGCAATCAGCCCCAGCATTTT.

CDR3 DNA: TGCAGCGTTGAAGATCAACAGAGAGGGAACATTCAGTACTTC. Translating it yields CSVEDQQRGNIQYF. The chain combines TRBV29-1 with TRBJ2-4; weak D call: TRBD2 (5 bases). This CDR3 is built from 14 residues. CDR1 and CDR2 (germline): SQVTM, ANQGSEA. Deletions cut 0 bases from V and 7 bases from J, with 13 bases between.

CDR3 nucleotides: TGTGCCAGTAGTAAGGCAGGGAACTCCTACGAGCAGTACTTC. This encodes CASSKAGNSYEQYF. The rearrangement joins TRBV19 to TRBJ2-7, with TRBD1 as a possible D gene (5 bases). The CDR3 has 14 amino acids. Germline CDR1 and CDR2: LNHDA and SQIVND (reference sequence). Trimming pared 4 bases from V and 0 bases from J, leaving 10 bases between.

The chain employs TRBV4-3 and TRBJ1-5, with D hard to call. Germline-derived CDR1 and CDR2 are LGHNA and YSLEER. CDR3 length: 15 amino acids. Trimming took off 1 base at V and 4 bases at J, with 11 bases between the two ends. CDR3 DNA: TGCGCCAGCAGCCAAGTGCTCCTCGGGAATCAGCCCCAGCATTTT. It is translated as CASSQVLLGNQPQHF.

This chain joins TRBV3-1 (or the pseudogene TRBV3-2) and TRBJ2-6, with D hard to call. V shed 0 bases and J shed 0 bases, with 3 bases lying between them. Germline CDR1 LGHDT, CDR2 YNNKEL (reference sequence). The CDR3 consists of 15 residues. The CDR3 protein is CASSQDISGANVLTF. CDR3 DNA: TGTGCCAGCAGCCAAGACATCTCTGGGGCCAACGTCCTGACTTTC.

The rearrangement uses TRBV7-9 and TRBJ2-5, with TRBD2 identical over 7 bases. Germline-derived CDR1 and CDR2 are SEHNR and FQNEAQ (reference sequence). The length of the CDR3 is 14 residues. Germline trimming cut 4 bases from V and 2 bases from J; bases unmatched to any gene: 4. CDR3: CASSSWTSQETQYF. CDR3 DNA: TGTGCCAGCAGCTCATGGACTAGTCAAGAGACCCAGTACTTC.